This is a list of T cell receptor beta chains from one sample in a study of T cell repertoires in cytomegalovirus infection. TCRdb re-called the reads through MiXCR, storing one row per CDR3 protein. The sample records approximately 500,000 distinct CDR3 sequences, about 11% being singletons. What was sequenced was PBMCs. These receptors all come from a human donor in good health (CMV status not recorded). Some clones in this sample may be carry-over from other donors' samples. Each CDR3 is given with its conserved first and last residue. The order of the fields is clone size, J gene, V gene, D gene, CDR3 length, CDR3 DNA, CDR3 protein. The D gene is left open where the match is weak. A row's size may be missing; if present it is once, few, many or a size class.

clone_size: many; j_call: TRBJ2-7; v_call: TRBV10-3; d_call: TRBD1; cdr3_length: 15; cdr3_nt: TGTGCCATCAGTGACCCGGGACAGGGTTCCTACGAGCAGTACTTC; cdr3_aa: CAISDPGQGSYEQYF
clone_size: few; j_call: TRBJ1-2; v_call: TRBV4-1; d_call: TRBD1; cdr3_length: 17; cdr3_nt: TGCGCCAGCAGCCCAGCCGGGGGACAGGGGCCTCACTATGGCTACACCTTC; cdr3_aa: CASSPAGGQGPHYGYTF
clone_size: many; j_call: TRBJ1-1; v_call: TRBV7-9; d_call: .; cdr3_length: 13; cdr3_nt: TGTGCCAGCAGCCCCCGGACAGACACTGAAGCTTTCTTT; cdr3_aa: CASSPRTDTEAFF
clone_size: many; j_call: TRBJ1-2; v_call: TRBV7-9; d_call: .; cdr3_length: 11; cdr3_nt: TGTGCAGCGGGGGAGTACATTGGCTACACCTTC; cdr3_aa: CAAGEYIGYTF
clone_size: many; j_call: TRBJ2-1; v_call: TRBV11-3; d_call: TRBD2; cdr3_length: 15; cdr3_nt: TGTGCCAGCAGCGCCGGGACTAGCGGCTACAATGAGCAGTTCTTC; cdr3_aa: CASSAGTSGYNEQFF
clone_size: many; j_call: TRBJ2-7; v_call: TRBV19; d_call: .; cdr3_length: 13; cdr3_nt: TGTGCCAGTAGTACCCTCTTTTTGACCGAGCAGTACTTC; cdr3_aa: CASSTLFLTEQYF
clone_size: many; j_call: TRBJ2-2; v_call: TRBV6-2/TRBV6-3; d_call: .; cdr3_length: 14; cdr3_nt: TGTGCCAGCAGTTACAACTCGAACACCGGGGAGCTGTTTTTT; cdr3_aa: CASSYNSNTGELFF
clone_size: many; j_call: TRBJ1-4; v_call: TRBV28; d_call: .; cdr3_length: 14; cdr3_nt: TGTGCCAGCAGTTTAGGGCAGATGAGCGAAAAACTGTTTTTT; cdr3_aa: CASSLGQMSEKLFF
clone_size: many; j_call: TRBJ1-6; v_call: TRBV29-1; d_call: .; cdr3_length: 13; cdr3_nt: TGCAGCGTTGCCCCAGGGGAGAATTCACCCCTCCACTTT; cdr3_aa: CSVAPGENSPLHF
clone_size: many; j_call: TRBJ2-5; v_call: TRBV27; d_call: .; cdr3_length: 14; cdr3_nt: TGTGCCAGCAGCACCGGGACTTGGGCCGAGACCCAGTACTTC; cdr3_aa: CASSTGTWAETQYF
clone_size: many; j_call: TRBJ1-2; v_call: TRBV7-2; d_call: .; cdr3_length: 15; cdr3_nt: TGTGCCAGCAGCCCCCTACCGGGGAAGAACTATGGCTACACCTTC; cdr3_aa: CASSPLPGKNYGYTF
clone_size: few; j_call: TRBJ1-4; v_call: TRBV7-9; d_call: .; cdr3_length: 14; cdr3_nt: TGTGCCAGCAGCCTCGGACAGCAGAATGAAAAACTGTTTTTT; cdr3_aa: CASSLGQQNEKLFF
clone_size: .; j_call: TRBJ2-5; v_call: TRBV20-1; d_call: .; cdr3_length: 14; cdr3_nt: TGCAGTGCTAGAGATCCGGTAAAGTCAGAGACCCAGTACTTC; cdr3_aa: CSARDPVKSETQYF
clone_size: few; j_call: TRBJ2-7; v_call: TRBV20-1; d_call: .; cdr3_length: 14; cdr3_nt: TGCAGTGCTAGATCTGGCCTGACGCGGAAAGAGCAGTACTTC; cdr3_aa: CSARSGLTRKEQYF
clone_size: many; j_call: TRBJ2-2; v_call: TRBV9; d_call: TRBD1; cdr3_length: 19; cdr3_nt: TGTGCCAGCAGCGTAGAAGGGGGCCTCGGGTACGGGAACACCGGGGAGCTGTTTTTT; cdr3_aa: CASSVEGGLGYGNTGELFF
clone_size: few; j_call: TRBJ2-2; v_call: TRBV5-1; d_call: TRBD2; cdr3_length: 14; cdr3_nt: TGCGCCAGCAGATCCAGCGGGGAACTCGGGGAGCTGTTTTTT; cdr3_aa: CASRSSGELGELFF
clone_size: few; j_call: TRBJ1-1; v_call: TRBV20-1; d_call: .; cdr3_length: 13; cdr3_nt: TGCAGTGCTAGAGATTCGGGAAACACTGAAGCTTTCTTT; cdr3_aa: CSARDSGNTEAFF
clone_size: .; j_call: TRBJ1-1; v_call: TRBV4-1; d_call: .; cdr3_length: 19; cdr3_nt: TGCGCCAGCAGCCAAGAAAATCTGCTCGTTCGCCCCCGAGGAGCTGAAGCTTTCTTT; cdr3_aa: CASSQENLLVRPRGAEAFF
clone_size: many; j_call: TRBJ2-5; v_call: TRBV10-3; d_call: TRBD2; cdr3_length: 15; cdr3_nt: TGTGCCATCAGTGGGGGACTAGCGGGGGAAGAGACCCAGTACTTC; cdr3_aa: CAISGGLAGEETQYF
clone_size: .; j_call: TRBJ2-1; v_call: TRBV11-2; d_call: .; cdr3_length: 14; cdr3_nt: TGTGCCAGCAGGGGGGGTCCCTCCTACAATGAGCAGTTCTTC; cdr3_aa: CASRGGPSYNEQFF
clone_size: many; j_call: TRBJ2-3; v_call: TRBV5-1; d_call: .; cdr3_length: 14; cdr3_nt: TGCGCCAGCAGCTTCAGACAGTTAACAGATACGCAGTATTTT; cdr3_aa: CASSFRQLTDTQYF
clone_size: many; j_call: TRBJ1-1; v_call: TRBV5-6; d_call: .; cdr3_length: 13; cdr3_nt: TGTGCCAGCAGCTACCTGTTCGACACTGAAGCTTTCTTT; cdr3_aa: CASSYLFDTEAFF
clone_size: .; j_call: TRBJ1-1; v_call: TRBV7-3; d_call: .; cdr3_length: 14; cdr3_nt: TGTGCCAGCAGAAACGGCGGAGGGGAGACTGAAGCTTTCTTT; cdr3_aa: CASRNGGGETEAFF
clone_size: few; j_call: TRBJ2-1; v_call: TRBV10-3; d_call: .; cdr3_length: 12; cdr3_nt: TGTGCCATCAGTCGGACAGTCGCTGAGCAGTTCTTC; cdr3_aa: CAISRTVAEQFF
clone_size: many; j_call: TRBJ1-1; v_call: TRBV19; d_call: TRBD1; cdr3_length: 14; cdr3_nt: TGTGCCAGCACACCCCGACAGGGTCGGACTGAAGCTTTCTTT; cdr3_aa: CASTPRQGRTEAFF
clone_size: few; j_call: TRBJ2-7; v_call: TRBV7-9; d_call: .; cdr3_length: 13; cdr3_nt: TGTGCCAGCACCTCACCCGGGGCTCACGAGCAGTACTTC; cdr3_aa: CASTSPGAHEQYF
clone_size: many; j_call: TRBJ2-3; v_call: TRBV7-2; d_call: .; cdr3_length: 13; cdr3_nt: TGTGCCAGCAGCCCTATGGGAGTCCATACGCAGTATTTT; cdr3_aa: CASSPMGVHTQYF
clone_size: few; j_call: TRBJ1-6; v_call: TRBV11-2; d_call: .; cdr3_length: 14; cdr3_nt: TGTGCCAGCAGCTTAGACGGGTGGAGTTCACCCCTCCACTTT; cdr3_aa: CASSLDGWSSPLHF